The 10 T cell receptor beta chains given below trace back to one sample, sequenced in a study of CD8 T cells in Susac syndrome. cDNA came from about 0.5 to 1 ug RNA primed by random hexamers. TCRdb itself ran the immunoSEQ multiplex PCR reads through MiXCR, one entry per CDR3 protein. This sample has roughly 150,000 distinct CDR3 sequences, with 93% found just once. The source material was CD4+ T cells from PBMCs. Receptors were obtained from a human donor in good health.

This clonotype was counted once. The rearrangement uses TRBV7-2 and TRBJ2-3, with TRBD1 identical over 8 bases. The ends lost 4 bases at V and 4 bases at J; junction bases unmatched: 1. The CDR3 is 13 amino acids. Germline V gives CDR1 SGHTA, CDR2 FQGNSA. The CDR3 protein is CASSWTGPDTQYF. The CDR3 coding sequence is TGTGCCAGCAGCTGGACAGGGCCAGATACGCAGTATTTT.

The rearrangement links TRBV7-7 to TRBJ1-5, with D possibly being TRBD1 (6 bases). With 4 bases removed from V and 4 bases from J, the gap between germline ends came to 14 bases. The CDR3 runs 15 residues. Per the germline V gene, CDR1 is SSHAT and CDR2 is FNYEAQ (reference sequence). CDR3 bases: TGTGCCAGCAGCTCCGGACAGCCCTATAATCAGCCCCAGCATTTT. It translates to CASSSGQPYNQPQHF.

V and J are TRBV7-8 and TRBJ2-5; D assignment may be TRBD1 or TRBD2 (7 bases each). Germline CDR1 reads SGHVS; CDR2 reads FQNEAQ. V lost 5 bases and J lost 5, with 18 bases in between. The CDR3 length is 15 residues. CDR3 in DNA: TGTGCCAGCAGCGGGCAGGGGGGGGCAGGGGAGACCCAGTACTTC. This sequence encodes CASSGQGGAGETQYF.

The gene calls are TRBV3-1 and TRBJ2-3, with 13 bases lining up with TRBD2. The length of the CDR3 is 14 residues. CDR1 and CDR2 from the germline V gene are LGHDT and YNNKEL (reference sequence). Trimming at V came to 3 bases and at J to 7 bases, leaving 1 base not matched to a gene. The CDR3 reads CASSQGLAGYTQYF. The DNA for the CDR3 is TGTGCCAGCAGCCAGGGACTAGCGGGGTATACGCAGTATTTT.

The chain employs TRBV4-1 and TRBJ1-2; 7 positions match TRBD1. J lost 7 bases, V lost 4 bases, and 15 bases had no gene match. The CDR3 covers 16 residues. Germline CDR1 is MGHRA and CDR2 is YSYEKL. The CDR3: CASSPAGQRLLGGYTF. CDR3 DNA sequence: TGCGCCAGCAGCCCCGCGGGACAGAGACTCCTTGGTGGCTACACCTTC.

This clonotype is a singleton in its sample. The chain links TRBV7-9 to TRBJ1-6; the match to TRBD1 covers 9 bases. Germline CDR1 SEHNR, CDR2 FQNEAQ (reference sequence). This CDR3 is 13 amino acids long. The CDR3 region has the DNA TGTGTCACCACGGGACAGGGATTCTCACCCCTCCACTTT. Its translation is CVTTGQGFSPLHF.

This sequence joins TRBV20-1 and TRBJ2-1, with 9 bases aligning to TRBD1. Losses at the gene ends were 6 bases for V and 2 bases for J; bases not matched to a gene: 2. Germline CDR1 DFQATT, CDR2 SNEGSKA (reference sequence). CDR3 length equals 13 residues. CDR3 bases: TGCAGTGCCAGGACAGGGGCCTACAATGAGCAGTTCTTC. As protein: CSARTGAYNEQFF.

CDR3 amino acids: CATSRDRGRQETQYF. The CDR3 nucleotides are TGTGCCACCAGCAGAGATCGTGGCAGGCAAGAGACCCAGTACTTC. The V call is TRBV15, the J call TRBJ2-5; D is uncertain. This CDR3 has 15 residues. Trimming stripped 0 bases from V and 2 bases from J, with 10 bases between. The germline gives CDR1 LNHNV, CDR2 YYDKDF (reference sequence).

The chain links TRBV24-1 to TRBJ2-3; D not resolved. The CDR3 spans 13 residues. Deletions cut 7 bases from V and 3 bases from J, with 10 bases between. Germline CDR1 reads KGHDR; CDR2 reads SFDVKD. The CDR3 DNA follows: TGTGCCACCAGCACTGTGTGGACAGATACGCAGTATTTT. Amino acids: CATSTVWTDTQYF.

The table lists this clonotype with a count of one. This chain uses TRBV6-1 with TRBJ1-5, with 7 bases matching TRBD1. The CDR3 contains 15 residues. The ends lost 4 bases at V and 9 bases at J; junction bases unmatched: 12. Germline V lookup: CDR1 MNHNS, CDR2 SASEGT. The CDR3 DNA reads TGTGCCAGCAGTGGACCGGGACAGCCCCAGTGGCCCCAGCATTTT. Encoded protein: CASSGPGQPQWPQHF.